This is a list of T cell receptor beta chains from one sample in a study of T cell responses to AZD1222 COVID-19 vaccine. Clones were read by immunoSEQ multiplex PCR, and TCRdb kept only the in-frame ones, dropping some. The repertoire holds more than 100,000 clones, with roughly 87% as singletons. This material consisted of peripheral blood, taken on day 0 of AZD1222 vaccination. The receptors here all came from an adult in good health. The CDR3 runs from the conserved cysteine through the conserved F or W. A D gene is named only where the DNA matches it firmly. Some rows mark clone size as missing; the rest say once, few, many or name a class of expanded clone.

>NA|TRBJ1-2|TRBV7-9|NA
CASSGDVNIPRGYTF
TGTGCCAGCAGCGGGGACGTCAACATCCCAAGGGGCTACACCTTC
>NA|TRBJ1-1|TRBV6-5|NA
CATKGGARGTEAFF
TGTGCCACCAAGGGAGGGGCTAGGGGTACTGAAGCTTTCTTT
>NA|TRBJ1-4|TRBV6-6|NA
CASSYAGVSEKLFF
TGTGCCAGCAGTTACGCGGGGGTGTCTGAAAAACTGTTTTTT
>NA|TRBJ2-2|TRBV5-4|NA
CASSLGGGDTGELFF
TGTGCCAGCAGCCTAGGGGGGGGCGACACCGGGGAGCTGTTTTTT
>NA|TRBJ2-1|TRBV25-1|NA
CASRSSQRAFF
TGTGCCAGCAGGTCGTCCCAACGGGCGTTCTTC
>NA|TRBJ1-2|TRBV6-5|TRBD1
CASSSFLGQGVSIYTF
TGTGCCAGCAGTTCCTTTTTGGGACAGGGGGTCTCAATCTACACCTTC
>NA|TRBJ2-7|TRBV10-3|NA
CAIKRDLTSEQYF
TGTGCCATCAAAAGGGACTTGACGAGCGAGCAGTACTTC
>NA|TRBJ2-7|TRBV4-3|NA
CASSLNGKSSYEQYF
TGCGCCAGCAGCCTGAACGGGAAGAGCTCCTACGAGCAGTACTTC
>NA|TRBJ1-2|TRBV15|NA
CATSRDAGRMDGYTF
TGTGCCACCAGCAGAGATGCCGGCAGGATGGATGGCTACACCTTC
>NA|TRBJ2-7|TRBV3-1/TRBV3-2|NA
CASSRQGPYEQYF
TGTGCCAGCAGCCGCCAGGGACCCTACGAGCAGTACTTC
>NA|TRBJ1-1|TRBV7-9|NA
CAILQGNTEAFF
TGTGCCATCCTACAGGGTAACACTGAAGCTTTCTTT
>NA|TRBJ2-7|TRBV27|TRBD2
CASSSGTSGGNQYF
TGTGCCAGCAGTTCCGGGACTAGCGGGGGGAACCAGTACTTC
>NA|TRBJ1-5|TRBV24-1|NA
CATSGPANQPQHF
TGTGCCACCAGTGGCCCAGCGAATCAGCCCCAGCATTTT
>NA|TRBJ2-2|TRBV19|NA
CASTRQTNTGELFF
TGTGCCAGTACTCGGCAGACGAACACCGGGGAGCTGTTTTTT
>NA|TRBJ2-3|TRBV4-1|TRBD2
CASRFSGTLLSTDTQYF
TGCGCCAGCAGGTTTAGCGGGACCTTATTAAGCACAGATACGCAGTATTTT
>NA|TRBJ1-4|TRBV13|NA
CASSLGADEKLFF
TGTGCCAGCAGCTTAGGGGCGGATGAAAAACTGTTTTTT
>NA|TRBJ2-7|TRBV7-2|NA
CASRANRDNSYEQYF
TGTGCCAGCAGGGCGAACCGGGACAACTCCTACGAGCAGTACTTC
>few|TRBJ1-4|TRBV3-1/TRBV3-2|NA
CASSQQGRMFF
TGTGCCAGCAGCCAACAGGGGAGGATGTTTTTT
>NA|TRBJ1-2|TRBV7-8|NA
CASSLAGRGYTF
TGTGCCAGCAGCTTAGCCGGGAGGGGCTACACCTTC
>NA|TRBJ1-2|TRBV11-2|TRBD1
CASSPRTGNGYTF
TGTGCCAGCAGCCCCCGGACAGGGAATGGCTACACCTTC
>NA|TRBJ2-3|TRBV6-4|NA
CASSENARGEADTQYF
TGTGCCAGCAGTGAGAATGCCAGGGGGGAGGCAGATACGCAGTATTTT
>NA|TRBJ2-2|TRBV5-6|NA
CASSSPEGHSNTGELFF
TGTGCCAGCAGCTCACCCGAGGGACACTCGAACACCGGGGAGCTGTTTTTT
>NA|TRBJ1-2|TRBV18|NA
CASSPGQSYGYTF
TGTGCCAGCTCACCGGGTCAGTCATATGGCTACACCTTC
>once|TRBJ2-1|TRBV6-2/TRBV6-3|TRBD1
CASSYPLVDRGDNEQFF
TGTGCCAGCAGTTACCCACTCGTGGACAGGGGGGACAATGAGCAGTTCTTC
>NA|TRBJ2-7|TRBV19|NA
CASSIGGSSSYEQYF
TGTGCCAGTAGTATAGGTGGCAGCAGCTCCTACGAGCAGTACTTC
>NA|TRBJ2-5|TRBV10-2|NA
CASSETSPETQYF
TGCGCCAGCAGTGAGACTAGCCCGGAGACCCAGTACTTC
>few|TRBJ2-6|TRBV4-3|NA
CASSQESTSGANVLTF
TGCGCCAGCAGCCAAGAAAGTACATCTGGGGCCAACGTCCTGACTTTC
>NA|TRBJ2-1|TRBV6-2/TRBV6-3|TRBD2
CASSRASSGGANEQFF
TGTGCCAGCAGCAGGGCTTCTAGCGGGGGGGCCAATGAGCAGTTCTTC
>once|TRBJ1-1|TRBV9|NA
CASSSGSMGEAFF
TGTGCCAGCAGCTCCGGGAGTATGGGCGAAGCTTTCTTT
>NA|TRBJ1-1|TRBV19|NA
CASSWTVDTEAFF
TGTGCCAGTAGCTGGACAGTAGACACTGAAGCTTTCTTT
>NA|TRBJ2-3|TRBV15|NA
CATSSRALLDTQYF
TGTGCCACCAGCTCTCGGGCCCTCCTAGATACGCAGTATTTT
>NA|TRBJ2-1|TRBV27|TRBD1
CASSSGTGFSNEQFF
TGTGCCAGCAGTTCCGGGACAGGTTTTTCCAATGAGCAGTTCTTC
>NA|TRBJ2-7|TRBV13|NA
CASSPTDPNGVAYEQYF
TGTGCCAGCAGCCCCACAGACCCAAACGGGGTCGCCTACGAGCAGTACTTC
>NA|TRBJ2-1|TRBV7-2|TRBD1
CASSLGDRVRSYNEQFF
TGTGCCAGCAGTTTGGGGGACAGGGTACGGTCCTACAATGAGCAGTTCTTC
>NA|TRBJ1-3|TRBV24-1|NA
CATSAIPQGTGNTIYF
TGTGCCACCAGTGCCATCCCACAGGGCACGGGAAACACCATATATTTT
>NA|TRBJ1-2|TRBV11-2|NA
CASSRNYGYTF
TGTGCCAGCAGTCGTAACTATGGCTACACCTTC
>NA|TRBJ2-1|TRBV18|NA
CASSPPPGAVEQFF
TGTGCCAGCTCACCCCCTCCGGGTGCGGTTGAGCAGTTCTTC
>once|TRBJ2-7|TRBV9|TRBD1
CASSYGQGKGEQYF
TGTGCCAGCAGCTATGGACAGGGGAAGGGCGAGCAGTACTTC
>NA|TRBJ2-1|TRBV19|NA
CASRSRAGGWNYEQFF
TGTGCCAGTAGGAGCAGGGCCGGGGGTTGGAATTATGAGCAGTTCTTC
>NA|TRBJ1-1|TRBV11-2|NA
CASSFQSGVMNTEAFF
TGTGCCAGCAGCTTCCAGTCAGGTGTTATGAACACTGAAGCTTTCTTT
>NA|TRBJ1-4|TRBV5-4|NA
CASSAGVRGPATNEKLFF
TGTGCCAGCAGCGCGGGGGTTAGAGGGCCGGCAACTAATGAAAAACTGTTTTTT
>NA|TRBJ1-2|TRBV5-1|NA
CASSLDQGNTYGYTF
TGCGCCAGCAGCTTGGACCAGGGTAATACCTATGGCTACACCTTC
>NA|TRBJ2-1|TRBV5-6|NA
CASSRRDNEQFF
TGTGCCAGCAGCCGTCGGGACAATGAGCAGTTCTTC
>NA|TRBJ1-5|TRBV19|TRBD1
CASSRGTGVKGSNQPQHF
TGTGCCAGTAGTAGAGGGACAGGGGTTAAAGGTAGCAATCAGCCCCAGCATTTT
>few|TRBJ1-5|TRBV19|NA
CASTRGESNQPQHF
TGTGCCAGTACCCGGGGGGAAAGCAATCAGCCCCAGCATTTT
>NA|TRBJ1-5|TRBV7-6|NA
CASSPRRHDQPQHF
TGTGCCAGCAGCCCCCGGCGGCATGATCAGCCCCAGCATTTT
>NA|TRBJ1-2|TRBV7-9|TRBD1
CASSTGTGALYGYTF
TGTGCCAGCAGCACCGGGACAGGGGCACTCTATGGCTACACCTTC
>NA|TRBJ2-6|TRBV7-2|TRBD2
CASSDAGGFSGANVLTF
TGTGCCAGCAGCGACGCGGGGGGATTCTCTGGGGCCAACGTCCTGACTTTC
>NA|TRBJ2-1|TRBV5-1|NA
CASSLRGGYNEQFF
TGCGCCAGCAGCTTGAGAGGGGGCTACAATGAGCAGTTCTTC
>NA|TRBJ2-5|TRBV4-2|NA
CASSQDGTGQETQYF
TGTGCCAGCAGCCAAGATGGCACAGGGCAAGAGACCCAGTACTTC
>NA|TRBJ1-2|TRBV27|NA
CASRPEGGGYTF
TGTGCCAGCAGGCCCGAGGGGGGGGGCTACACCTTC
>NA|TRBJ2-3|TRBV10-1|NA
CASSDTGGTDTQYF
TGCGCCAGCAGTGACACAGGCGGCACAGATACGCAGTATTTT
>NA|TRBJ1-1|TRBV6-4|NA
CASSVNSLNTEAFF
TGTGCCAGCAGTGTAAACAGCCTGAACACTGAAGCTTTCTTT
>NA|TRBJ2-2|TRBV6-7|NA
CASSSPTGTNTGELFF
TGTGCCAGCAGTTCCCCTACAGGGACCAACACCGGGGAGCTGTTTTTT
>NA|TRBJ1-3|TRBV18|NA
CASSPRAVTEHTIYF
TGTGCCAGCTCACCACGGGCAGTTACGGAACACACCATATATTTT